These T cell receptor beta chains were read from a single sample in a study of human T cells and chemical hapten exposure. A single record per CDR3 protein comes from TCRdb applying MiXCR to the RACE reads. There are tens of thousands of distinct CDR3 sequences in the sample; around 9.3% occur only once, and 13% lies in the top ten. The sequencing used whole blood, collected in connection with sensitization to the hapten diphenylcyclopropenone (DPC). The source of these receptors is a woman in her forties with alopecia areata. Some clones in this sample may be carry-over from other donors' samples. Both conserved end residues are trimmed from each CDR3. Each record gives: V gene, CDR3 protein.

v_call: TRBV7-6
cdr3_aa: ASSLTGAYSGNTIY

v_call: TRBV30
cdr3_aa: AWQVNTDTQY

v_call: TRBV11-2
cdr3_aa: ASSFDARYYEQY

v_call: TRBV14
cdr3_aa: ASSHLSYGTDTQY

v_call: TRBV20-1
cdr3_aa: SAPQNTEAF

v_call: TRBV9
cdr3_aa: ASSVGAGNTGELF

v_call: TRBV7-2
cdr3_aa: ASSPRLAGTDTQY

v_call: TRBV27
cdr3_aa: ASNQDRNTGELF

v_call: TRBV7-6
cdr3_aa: ASSLGGRRLNTEAF

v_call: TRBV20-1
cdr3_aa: SVGRGGTTSTDTQY

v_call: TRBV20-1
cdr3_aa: SPSAGGGGLSTDTQY

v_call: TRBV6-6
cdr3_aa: ASSLRQGNTGELF

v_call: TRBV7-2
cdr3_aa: ASSLHGLSNEQF

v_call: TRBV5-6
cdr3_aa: ASSLWSTRNTGELF